Given below is one T cell receptor (beta chain) in context. V was pared by 0 bases and J by 5 bases, with 11 bases between. The CDR3 is 14 residues long. The germline V gene has CDR1 SGHRS and CDR2 YFSETQ. This sample was taken from a study of blood T cell repertoires in COVID-19. Only in-frame clones appear in the TCRdb table, and some are missing; sequencing was by immunoSEQ multiplex PCR. The data hold about 240,000 clones, with just under 85% observed a single time. The rearrangement joins TRBV5-1 to TRBJ2-5; tentative D call: TRBD1 (6 bases). Sequencing input: peripheral blood. The receptor was isolated from a woman older than 75 with acute or convalescent COVID-19. CDR3 amino acids: CASSLAQGRETQYF. CDR3 bases: TGCGCCAGCAGCTTGGCACAGGGTAGGGAGACCCAGTACTTC. Full variable domain (remainder filled in from reference TRBV5-1 and TRBJ2-5): KAGVTQTPRYLIKTRGQQVTLSCSPISGHRSVSWYQQTPGQGLQFLFEYFSETQRNKGNFPGRFSGRQFSNSRSEMNVSTLELGDSALYLCASSLAQGRETQYFGPGTRLLVL.